The sequence of this T cell receptor (beta chain) was determined in a study of cytomegalovirus exposure and HLA in healthy donors. Points on this clone: Its antigen is not known.

A multiplex PCR was run with 60 Vbeta primers and 13 Jbeta primers. Generated by immunoSEQ multiplex PCR, the TCRdb table keeps only in-frame clones and is missing some. The profile covers under 200,000 clones, with 70% to 90% appearing a single time and 0.25% to 0.4% taken by the ten largest. The study's findings and limits: V- and J-gene trimming of TCR beta was linked (in a later analysis) to a missense DCLRE1C variant. In an earlier analysis, about 90% or about 30%: the productive usage of most TCR beta V segments.

This TCR derives from a woman in her twenties or thirties in good health and CMV-seronegative. The sequencing sample was made of PBMCs.

In DNA form, the CDR3 reads TGTGCCAGCAGTCCCGGAGGCGACCCAAATCAGCCCCAGCATTTT. Translation gives CASSPGGDPNQPQHF. The gene calls are TRBV28 and TRBJ1-5; D is unclear. Trimming took 5 bases from V and 4 from J, leaving 15 bases between them. Germline V gene data show CDR1 as MDHEN and CDR2 as SYDVKM. The length of the CDR3 is 15 residues.